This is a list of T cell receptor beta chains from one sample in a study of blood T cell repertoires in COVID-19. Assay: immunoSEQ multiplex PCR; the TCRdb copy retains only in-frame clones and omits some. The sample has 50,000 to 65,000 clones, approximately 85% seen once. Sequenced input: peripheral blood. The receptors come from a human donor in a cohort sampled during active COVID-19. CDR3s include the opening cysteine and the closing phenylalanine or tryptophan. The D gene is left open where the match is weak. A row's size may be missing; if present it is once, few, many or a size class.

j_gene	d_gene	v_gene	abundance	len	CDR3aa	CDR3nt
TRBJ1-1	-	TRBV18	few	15	CASSRQDGAHTEAFF	TGTGCCAGCTCACGACAAGACGGCGCCCACACTGAAGCTTTCTTT
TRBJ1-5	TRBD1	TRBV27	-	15	CASSPGTGVYQPQHF	TGTGCCAGCAGTCCCGGGACAGGGGTGTATCAGCCCCAGCATTTT
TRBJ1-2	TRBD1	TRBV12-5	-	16	CASGLVGGQGGYGYTF	TGTGCTAGTGGTTTGGTAGGGGGACAGGGCGGCTATGGCTACACCTTC
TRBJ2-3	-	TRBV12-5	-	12	CASGLFSDTQYF	TGTGCTAGTGGTTTGTTTTCGGATACGCAGTATTTT
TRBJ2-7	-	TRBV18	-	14	CASSLLTRTYEQYF	TGTGCCAGCTCACTACTAACACGAACCTACGAGCAGTACTTC
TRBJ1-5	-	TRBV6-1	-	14	CASSEVEGDQPQHF	TGTGCCAGCAGTGAAGTGGAAGGGGATCAGCCCCAGCATTTT
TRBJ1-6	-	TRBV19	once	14	CASSVRGGGSPLHF	TGTGCCAGTAGCGTCAGGGGTGGCGGTTCACCCCTCCACTTT
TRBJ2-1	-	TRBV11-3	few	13	CASSPDYYNEQFF	TGTGCCAGCAGCCCCGACTACTACAATGAGCAGTTCTTC
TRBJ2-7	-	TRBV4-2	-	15	CASSQDGSSSYEQYF	TGTGCCAGCAGCCAAGATGGGAGTAGCTCCTACGAGCAGTACTTC
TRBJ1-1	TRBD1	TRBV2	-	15	CASSGRTGKNTEAFF	TGTGCCAGCAGTGGACGGACAGGGAAGAACACTGAAGCTTTCTTT
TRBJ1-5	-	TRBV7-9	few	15	CASSLNGGGFEPQHF	TGTGCCAGCAGCTTAAACGGGGGTGGGTTTGAGCCCCAGCATTTT
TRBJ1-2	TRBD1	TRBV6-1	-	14	CASSEPLGQYGYTF	TGTGCCAGCAGTGAACCCCTGGGACAGTATGGCTACACCTTC
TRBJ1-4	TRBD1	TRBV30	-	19	CAWSLRDRVNWGNNEKLFF	TGTGCCTGGAGTCTCCGGGACAGGGTTAATTGGGGTAATAATGAAAAACTGTTTTTT
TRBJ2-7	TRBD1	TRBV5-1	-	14	CASRIIGQGNEQYF	TGCGCCAGCAGAATTATCGGACAGGGAAACGAGCAGTACTTC
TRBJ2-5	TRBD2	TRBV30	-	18	CAWRVRLAGPEAPETQYF	TGTGCCTGGAGGGTTCGGCTAGCGGGCCCCGAGGCTCCAGAGACCCAGTACTTC
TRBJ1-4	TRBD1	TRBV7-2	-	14	CASSLSGTDEKLFF	TGTGCCAGCAGCTTAAGTGGGACAGATGAAAAACTGTTTTTT
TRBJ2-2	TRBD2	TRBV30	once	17	CAFTGTSGRFNTGELFF	TGTGCCTTTACCGGGACTAGCGGGAGGTTCAACACCGGGGAGCTGTTTTTT
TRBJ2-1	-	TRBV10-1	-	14	CASSRDFGDNEQFF	TGCGCCAGCAGCAGGGATTTTGGGGACAATGAGCAGTTCTTC
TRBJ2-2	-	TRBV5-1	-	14	CASSLEGGTGELFF	TGCGCCAGCAGCTTGGAAGGAGGCACCGGGGAGCTGTTTTTT
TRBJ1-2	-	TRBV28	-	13	CASSTRGGYGYTF	TGTGCCAGCAGCACCAGGGGTGGCTATGGCTACACCTTC
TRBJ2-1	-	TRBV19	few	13	CASSYRVRNEQFF	TGTGCCAGTAGTTACAGGGTGAGGAATGAGCAGTTCTTC
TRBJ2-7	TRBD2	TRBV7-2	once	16	CASSLTRTSETYEQYF	TGTGCCAGCAGCCTAACCCGGACTAGCGAAACCTACGAGCAGTACTTC
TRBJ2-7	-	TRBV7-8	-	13	CASSPGGGDEQYF	TGTGCCAGCAGCCCGGGGGGCGGGGACGAGCAGTACTTC
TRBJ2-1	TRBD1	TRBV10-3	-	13	CATLGSQGSEQFF	TGTGCCACCCTAGGATCACAGGGGAGTGAGCAGTTCTTC
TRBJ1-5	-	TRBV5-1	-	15	CASSLGGSGNQPQHF	TGCGCCAGCAGCTTGGGAGGATCGGGCAATCAGCCCCAGCATTTT
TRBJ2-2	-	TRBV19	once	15	CATQAPGANTGELFF	TGTGCCACCCAGGCCCCCGGCGCGAACACCGGGGAGCTGTTTTTT
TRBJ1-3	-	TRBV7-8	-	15	CASSLGRSSGNTIYF	TGTGCCAGCAGCTTAGGAAGGAGTTCCGGAAACACCATATATTTT
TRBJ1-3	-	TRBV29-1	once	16	CSVEDPYSPAGNTIYF	TGCAGCGTTGAAGATCCCTACAGCCCCGCTGGAAACACCATATATTTT
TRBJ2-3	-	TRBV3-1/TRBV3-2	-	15	CASSHWSGSTDTQYF	TGTGCCAGCAGCCATTGGTCCGGTAGCACAGATACGCAGTATTTT
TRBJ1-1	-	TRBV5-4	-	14	CASSLRQMNTEAFF	TGTGCCAGCAGCTTGCGTCAGATGAACACTGAAGCTTTCTTT
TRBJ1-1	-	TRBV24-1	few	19	CATSDFRSPPGGVGTEAFF	TGTGCCACCAGTGATTTCAGATCACCCCCGGGAGGGGTGGGCACTGAAGCTTTCTTT
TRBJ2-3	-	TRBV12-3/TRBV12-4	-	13	CASRPSMRNTQYF	TGTGCCAGCAGGCCCTCCATGCGGAATACGCAGTATTTT
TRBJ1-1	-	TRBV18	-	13	CASSPGPGTEAFF	TGTGCCAGCTCACCCGGGCCGGGGACTGAAGCTTTCTTT
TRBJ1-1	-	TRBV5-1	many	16	CASSSMGRDMNTEAFF	TGCGCCAGCAGCTCCATGGGGCGCGACATGAACACTGAAGCTTTCTTT
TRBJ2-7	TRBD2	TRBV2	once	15	CASSRGLAASYEQYF	TGTGCCAGCAGCCGGGGACTAGCGGCATCCTACGAGCAGTACTTC
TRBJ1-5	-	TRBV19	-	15	CASSIEGGWHQPQHF	TGTGCCAGTAGTATAGAGGGGGGGTGGCATCAGCCCCAGCATTTT
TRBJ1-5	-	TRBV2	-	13	CASSKGWNQPQHF	TGTGCCAGCAGTAAGGGGTGGAATCAGCCCCAGCATTTT
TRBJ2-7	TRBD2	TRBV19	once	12	CASTPGGGEQYF	TGTGCCAGTACCCCGGGGGGAGGCGAGCAGTACTTC
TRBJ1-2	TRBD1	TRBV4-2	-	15	CASSPQGEGADGYTF	TGTGCCAGCAGCCCCCAAGGAGAGGGGGCGGATGGCTACACCTTC
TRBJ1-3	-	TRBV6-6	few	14	CASSRPGLGNTIYF	TGTGCCAGCAGCCGACCAGGACTTGGAAACACCATATATTTT
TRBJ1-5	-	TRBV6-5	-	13	CASSLRGNQPQHF	TGTGCCAGCAGTTTGCGGGGCAATCAGCCCCAGCATTTT